Shown below are 32 T cell receptor beta chains from a single sample sequenced in a study of T cell repertoires in cytomegalovirus infection (dated by TCRdb to between 2019 and 2020). The sample was run on an Illumina HiSeq 1500. The raw public data were reprocessed by TCRdb itself: fastp quality trimming at Q25, MiXCR clonotype calling, in-frame beta chains only. Identical CDR3 protein sequences are pooled into one entry, listed with their most common genes and DNA. This sample lists more than 650,000 distinct CDR3 sequences; less than 40% were detected once. In total, the top ten clones hold around 3% of the sample. The sequencing sample was made of PBMCs. The receptors shown here come from a human donor in good health (CMV status not recorded). Some clones in this sample may be carry-over from other donors' samples.

This clonotype was observed once. V and J are TRBV5-1 and TRBJ1-6, with a weak D call TRBD1 (6 bases). The CDR3 is made up of 12 amino acids. V shed 7 bases and J shed 8 bases, with 10 bases lying between them. In germline, CDR1 is SGHRS, CDR2 YFSETQ. DNA of the CDR3: TGCGCCAGCCGGACAGTTGATTCACCCCTCCACTTT. Translating gives CASRTVDSPLHF.

The chain joins TRBV19 to TRBJ1-1; unclear D gene. Deletions cut 5 bases from V and 12 bases from J, with 19 bases between. Germline assignment: CDR1 LNHDA and CDR2 SQIVND (reference sequence). This CDR3 spans 13 amino acids. The CDR3 DNA reads as TGTGCCAGTAGTGTGTATGAGGGCACGGAATCTTTCTTT. Protein sequence: CASSVYEGTESFF.

About this clonotype itself: A much larger clone lies one base from this, so it may be a read error. The chain has TRBV7-4 and TRBJ2-7, with a weak D call TRBD2 (6 bases). This CDR3 region has 15 residues. CDR1 and CDR2 (germline): SGHVT, SQSDAQ. Trimming shortened V by 1 base and J by 0 bases, and 10 bases separated the two germline ends. CDR3 loop: CASSLGTEGSYEQYF. DNA of the CDR3: TGTGCCAGCAGCTTAGGGACGGAGGGCTCCTACGAGCAGTACTTC.

The chain links TRBV12-3 or TRBV12-4 to TRBJ1-6, with D unresolved. The CDR3 sequence is 14 residues long. The V end lost 2 bases, the J end lost 5 bases, and 7 bases lay between the germline ends. The CDR3 sequence: CASSLNPDNSPLHF. In DNA, the CDR3 is TGTGCCAGCAGTTTAAATCCGGATAATTCACCCCTCCACTTT.

This clonotype has more than one count but fewer than ten. The rearrangement links TRBV28 to TRBJ2-7; D is unresolved. Trimming took 3 bases from V and 2 from J, leaving 14 bases between them. Germline CDR1 is MDHEN and CDR2 is SYDVKM. The CDR3 loop spans 15 amino acids. This chain's CDR3 is CASSFDASSTYEQYF. In DNA, the CDR3 is TGTGCCAGCAGTTTTGACGCCAGCAGTACCTACGAGCAGTACTTC.

The V call is TRBV20-1, the J call TRBJ1-1, with 7 bases that match TRBD1. The CDR3 loop spans 13 amino acids. In germline, CDR1 is DFQATT, CDR2 SNEGSKA (reference sequence). V shed 0 bases, J shed 13 bases, and the junction held 11 bases outside the gene matches. The chain's CDR3 is CSARDLRGTTSFF. CDR3 nucleotides: TGCAGTGCTAGAGATCTCAGGGGGACCACAAGTTTCTTT.

The J gene is TRBJ1-1, the V gene TRBV4-1, with D tentatively TRBD1 (5 bases). Per germline, CDR1 MGHRA and CDR2 YSYEKL. V lost 1 base and J lost 7, with 10 bases in between. This CDR3 is 13 amino acids long. The CDR3 is CASSQAVGVEAFF. Here the CDR3 DNA reads TGCGCCAGCAGCCAAGCCGTAGGGGTTGAAGCTTTCTTT.

V gene TRBV3-1 combines with J gene TRBJ2-2; 10 bases line up with TRBD2. CDR1 is LGHDT and CDR2 is YNNKEL in the germline V gene (reference sequence). CDR3 length: 16 amino acids. V was clipped by 3 bases and J by 1 base; unmatched bases: 2. CDR3 nucleotide sequence: TGTGCCAGCAGCCAGAGGACTAGCGGGAACACCGGGGAGCTGTTTTTT. Translated, it gives CASSQRTSGNTGELFF. The full variable domain, its missing parts supplied by reference TRBV3-1 and TRBJ2-2, is DTAVSQTPKYLVTQMGNDKSIKCEQNLGHDTMYWYKQDSKKFLKIMFSYNNKELIINETVPNRFSPKSPDKAHLNLHINSLELGDSAVYFCASSQRTSGNTGELFFGEGSRLTVL.

This clonotype was counted at least ten times. V gene TRBV7-2 combines with J gene TRBJ1-3, with no clear D. The CDR3 runs to 16 residues. Trimming left V 3 bases short and J 0 bases short, with 12 bases between. CDR1 and CDR2 (germline): SGHTA, FQGNSA. CDR3 sequence: CASSLWTGTSGNTIYF. DNA of the CDR3: TGTGCCAGCAGCTTGTGGACGGGTACCTCTGGAAACACCATATATTTT.

V usage is TRBV20-1 and J usage is TRBJ2-1; tentatively, D is TRBD2 (6 bases). V lost 6 bases and J 4 bases, leaving 19 bases between the germline ends. This CDR3 comprises 15 residues. The germline CDR1 and CDR2 sequences are DFQATT and SNEGSKA (reference sequence). CDR3 region: CSAEEGFASYNEQFF. The CDR3 DNA reads as TGCAGTGCGGAGGAGGGGTTCGCCTCTTACAATGAGCAGTTCTTC.

A remark on this clonotype: The junction does not match germline at one end; this may be a read error. The V and J genes are TRBV7-8 and TRBJ2-3, with D tentatively TRBD2 (6 bases). This CDR3 contains 18 residues. Looked up from germline, CDR1 is SGHVS and CDR2 is FQNEAQ. Written as DNA, the CDR3 is TGTACCAGCAGCTTATTTTCCCGGGGGACCACTAGCACAGATACGCAGTATTTT. Its protein is CTSSLFSRGTTSTDTQYF.

There are a few counts of this clonotype. The J gene is TRBJ2-1, the V gene TRBV27; the match to TRBD1 covers 8 bases. V was pared by 8 bases and J by 9 bases, with 9 bases of the junction left unmatched. Germline V CDR1 and CDR2: MNHEY, SMNVEV (reference sequence). CDR3 length: 13 residues. The CDR3 here is CASGIQGAPEQFF. CDR3 bases: TGTGCCAGCGGAATCCAGGGGGCTCCTGAGCAGTTCTTC.

The chain combines TRBV7-2 with TRBJ2-5, with no clear D. Trimming removed 1 base at V and 3 bases at J, with 9 bases between. The CDR3 is 14 residues long. In germline, CDR1 is SGHTA, CDR2 FQGNSA. CDR3 region: CASSLGLREETQYF. The CDR3 bases are TGTGCCAGCAGCTTAGGTCTTCGGGAAGAGACCCAGTACTTC. The full variable domain, completed using reference TRBV7-2 and TRBJ2-5, is GAGVSQSPSNKVTEKGKDVELRCDPISGHTALYWYRQSLGQGLEFLIYFQGNSAPDKSGLPSDRFSAERTGGSVSTLTIQRTQQEDSAVYLCASSLGLREETQYFGPGTRLLVL.

The CDR3 sequence: CASSLVGREYGYTF. CDR3 sequence (DNA): TGTGCCAGCAGCTTAGTCGGCAGGGAGTATGGCTACACCTTC. The rearrangement joins TRBV7-9 to TRBJ1-2; D possibly corresponds to TRBD1 (5 bases). Germline CDR1 and CDR2: SEHNR and FQNEAQ (reference sequence). This CDR3 has 14 amino acids. Trimming removed 1 base from V and 5 bases from J, with 11 bases in between. Using reference TRBV7-9 and TRBJ1-2 for the parts outside the CDR3, the full variable domain is DTGVSQNPRHKITKRGQNVTFRCDPISEHNRLYWYRQTLGQGPEFLTYFQNEAQLEKSRLLSDRFSAERPKGSFSTLEIQRTEQGDSAMYLCASSLVGREYGYTFGSGTRLTVV.

The V and J genes are TRBV10-2 and TRBJ1-2; unclear D gene. Trimming stripped 2 bases from V and 7 bases from J, with 14 bases between. The CDR3 sequence is 14 residues long. Per the germline V gene, CDR1 is WSHSY and CDR2 is SAAADI. CDR3 coding DNA: TGCGCCAGCAGTGAGCTCATAGGGATAAGTGGCTACACCTTC. Encoded protein: CASSELIGISGYTF.

The chain has TRBV27 and TRBJ1-4; D possibly corresponds to TRBD1 (5 bases). The germline gives CDR1 MNHEY, CDR2 SMNVEV (reference sequence). CDR3 length equals 15 residues. Trimming cost V 4 bases and J 3 bases, with 12 bases left between them. CDR3 in amino acids: CASSWLGGANEKLFF. CDR3 coding DNA: TGTGCCAGCAGTTGGCTCGGGGGAGCTAATGAAAAACTGTTTTTT.

V and J are TRBV6-1 and TRBJ1-5, with D possibly TRBD1 on 6 matching bases. V was shortened by 5 bases and J by 5 bases, with 16 bases between the two germline ends. CDR3 size: 15 residues. From germline, CDR1 is MNHNS and CDR2 SASEGT. In DNA, the CDR3 is TGTGCCAGCAGTCCGAGGGGGGGGCGGGATCAGCCCCAGCATTTT. Translating gives CASSPRGGRDQPQHF.

This clonotype was detected a few times. The genes are TRBV5-1 and TRBJ1-4; D is perhaps TRBD1 (6 bases). Germline V gene data show CDR1 as SGHRS and CDR2 as YFSETQ. The CDR3 has 15 residues. Trimming left V 0 bases short and J 8 bases short, with 14 bases between. CDR3: CASSLAGGDREKLFF. The DNA for the CDR3 is TGCGCCAGCAGCTTGGCGGGGGGCGATAGGGAAAAACTGTTTTTT. The full variable domain, in which reference TRBV5-1 and TRBJ1-4 provide the parts outside the CDR3, is KAGVTQTPRYLIKTRGQQVTLSCSPISGHRSVSWYQQTPGQGLQFLFEYFSETQRNKGNFPGRFSGRQFSNSRSEMNVSTLELGDSALYLCASSLAGGDREKLFFGSGTQLSVL.

The rearrangement uses TRBV6-2 or TRBV6-3 and TRBJ1-5; D is perhaps TRBD1 (6 bases). This CDR3 spans 17 amino acids. Trimming left V 0 bases short and J 11 bases short, with 23 bases between. Germline lookup yields CDR1 MNHEY and CDR2 SVGEGT. In DNA, the CDR3 is TGTGCCAGCAGTTACTCGTGGCAGGGGCGCCCACCTGGGACCCAGCATTTT. Its translation is CASSYSWQGRPPGTQHF.

The sample holds a few counts of this clonotype. The chain combines TRBV27 with TRBJ1-5; 7 bases are a match to TRBD1. CDR3 length equals 15 residues. Trimming removed 6 bases from V and 4 bases from J; junction bases left unmatched: 9. Germline V gene data show CDR1 as MNHEY and CDR2 as SMNVEV (reference sequence). CDR3 in DNA: TGTGCCAGCAGCTCGTGGGACAGACTTAATCAGCCCCAGCATTTT. Its protein is CASSSWDRLNQPQHF.

This sequence joins TRBV5-4 and TRBJ1-2; a possible D gene is TRBD1 (5 bases). Germline values: CDR1 SGHNT, CDR2 YYREEE (reference sequence). Between the trimmed V and J ends, which lost 0 bases and 5 bases, there was a span of 8 bases. The CDR3 runs 13 residues. The CDR3 DNA reads TGTGCCAGCAGCTTGGGCAGGGAATATGGCTACACCTTC. Translating it yields CASSLGREYGYTF. The entire variable domain, with the rest obtained from reference TRBV5-4 and TRBJ1-2, is as follows: ETGVTQSPTHLIKTRGQQVTLRCSSQSGHNTVSWYQQALGQGPQFIFQYYREEENGRGNFPPRFSGLQFPNYSSELNVNALELDDSALYLCASSLGREYGYTFGSGTRLTVV.

The chain carries TRBV4-2 and TRBJ2-6, with 10 positions matching TRBD1. From germline, CDR1 is LGHNA and CDR2 YNFKEQ. This CDR3 contains 18 residues. V dropped 3 bases and J dropped 1; count of bases not matched to a gene: 6. The CDR3: CASSQTGTGESGANVLTF. CDR3 DNA sequence: TGTGCCAGCAGCCAGACCGGGACAGGGGAGTCTGGGGCCAACGTCCTGACTTTC.

The J gene is TRBJ2-7, the V gene TRBV29-1; D unresolved. The V and J ends lost 7 bases and 3 bases respectively, with 7 bases between them. CDR1 is SQVTM and CDR2 is ANQGSEA in the germline V gene. This CDR3 is built from 10 residues. CDR3 sequence (DNA): TGCAGCGCCATACACTACGAGCAGTACTTC. Translation gives CSAIHYEQYF.

The V and J genes are TRBV6-2 or TRBV6-3 and TRBJ1-4, with a possible D match to TRBD1 (5 bases). With 6 bases removed from V and 4 bases from J, the gap between germline ends came to 12 bases. This CDR3 spans 14 amino acids. Germline V gives CDR1 MNHEY, CDR2 SVGEGT. CDR3 amino acids: CASRSGPRNEKLFF. The CDR3 DNA reads as TGTGCCAGCAGGTCGGGACCCCGTAATGAAAAACTGTTTTTT.

This chain links TRBV29-1 with TRBJ2-5; D possibly corresponds to TRBD2 (5 bases). Germline CDR1 and CDR2: SQVTM and ANQGSEA. V lost 4 bases and J lost 2, with 11 bases in between. The CDR3 totals 13 residues. CDR3 in DNA: TGCAGCGTTGCAGGTCGGGGACAAGAGACCCAGTACTTC. Translation: CSVAGRGQETQYF. The whole variable domain, remainder taken from reference TRBV29-1 and TRBJ2-5, is SAVISQKPSRDICQRGTSLTIQCQVDSQVTMMFWYRQQPGQSLTLIATANQGSEATYESGFVIDKFPISRPNLTFSTLTVSNMSPEDSSIYLCSVAGRGQETQYFGPGTRLLVL.

There are a few counts of this clonotype. The chain employs TRBV7-8 and TRBJ1-4; 8 bases are a match to TRBD1. This CDR3 has 16 residues. Germline V lookup: CDR1 SGHVS, CDR2 FQNEAQ. The junction had 9 bases not matched to a gene; V was cut back by 3 bases and J by 6 bases. Here the CDR3 reads CASSFPRVQGDEKLFF. CDR3 nucleotides: TGTGCCAGCAGCTTCCCTCGTGTACAGGGGGATGAAAAACTGTTTTTT.

This rearrangement joins TRBV27 to TRBJ1-2; 10 nucleotides match TRBD1. The CDR3 has 16 residues. With 6 bases clipped from V and 0 bases from J, the junction kept 7 bases outside the gene matches. Germline CDR1 is MNHEY and CDR2 is SMNVEV (reference sequence). In DNA, the CDR3 is TGTGCCAGCAGCTGGACAGGGGGGAGAGCTAACTATGGCTACACCTTC. Translation gives CASSWTGGRANYGYTF.

Details on this clonotype: Here the CDR3 omits its conserved ending phenylalanine or tryptophan, so a read error is the likely source. The chain is built from TRBV28 and TRBJ1-2, with D possibly matching TRBD1 (6 bases). Germline CDR1 reads MDHEN; CDR2 reads SYDVKM. V lost 4 bases, J lost 4 bases, and 28 bases lay in between. The CDR3 consists of 19 residues. CDR3: CASSSSSTGSRRVGYGYTL. CDR3 DNA sequence: TGTGCCAGCAGTTCCTCTTCGACAGGAAGTCGCCGAGTAGGCTATGGCTACACCTTA.

The chain carries TRBV7-8 and TRBJ2-7; 10 bases match TRBD1. The ends lost 5 bases at V and 5 bases at J; junction bases unmatched: 12. The V gene's germline CDR1 is SGHVS and CDR2 FQNEAQ. The CDR3 is made up of 16 amino acids. CDR3 protein: CASSHLTGTGDHEQYF. In DNA, the CDR3 is TGTGCCAGCAGCCACCTGACCGGGACAGGGGACCACGAGCAGTACTTC.

The J gene is TRBJ2-7, the V gene TRBV6-5, with 8 bases that match TRBD2. Germline V gene data show CDR1 as MNHEY and CDR2 as SVGAGI. The V gene end was trimmed by 0 bases and the J gene end by 3 bases; junction bases not matched to a gene: 7. CDR3 size: 16 residues. CDR3 amino acids: CASSYSSGSAIYEQYF. As DNA, the CDR3 is TGTGCCAGCAGTTACTCGAGCGGGAGCGCCATCTACGAGCAGTACTTC.

There are many counts of this clonotype. This chain links TRBV7-2 with TRBJ1-2; D possibly corresponds to TRBD1 (5 bases). The length of the CDR3 is 17 residues. With 0 bases removed from V and 2 bases from J, the gap between germline ends came to 16 bases. Germline CDR1 is SGHTA and CDR2 is FQGNSA. The DNA for the CDR3 is TGTGCCAGCAGCTTAGCTCTGGCGCAGGGCGAAAACTATGGCTACACCTTC. This sequence encodes CASSLALAQGENYGYTF.

The chain combines TRBV6-2 or TRBV6-3 with TRBJ2-1; D possibly corresponds to TRBD1 (5 bases). Trimming took 4 bases from V and 4 from J, leaving 23 bases between them. The CDR3 runs 18 residues. Looked up from germline, CDR1 is MNHEY and CDR2 is SVGEGT. CDR3 sequence (DNA): TGTGCCAGCAGTTTTTCAATAGGGGTAGCCACCGCTTACAATGAGCAGTTCTTC. It yields the protein CASSFSIGVATAYNEQFF.